This T cell receptor (beta chain) was recorded in a study of cytomegalovirus exposure and HLA in healthy donors. Study information: Early released data had around 88 million unique TCRs, all coming from HLA-typed donors. Genotyping of under 500 donors showed that roughly 80% belonged to the Caucasian-associated ancestry cluster. General study findings and limits: A few CMV-associated chains were confirmed in vitro to be specific for CMV antigens.

The germline V gene encodes CDR1 KGHSH and CDR2 LQKENI. Trimming at V came to 3 bases and at J to 2 bases, leaving 4 bases not matched to a gene. This CDR3 has 16 amino acids. A word on this clone: Its antigen is as yet unknown.

Primers: 60 Vbeta forward and 13 Jbeta reverse. TCRdb keeps only in-frame clones here, not all; method: immunoSEQ multiplex PCR. The sample has around 150,000 clones. The chain couples TRBV18 to TRBJ2-5, with TRBD2 identical over 12 bases. The source of this sequence is a woman between 55 and 75 years old in good health and CMV-seronegative. The sequenced sample was PBMCs. The CDR3 DNA is TGTGCCAGCTCACCGCGACTAGCGGGAGCTCAAGAGACCCAGTACTTC. Translated, it gives CASSPRLAGAQETQYF.